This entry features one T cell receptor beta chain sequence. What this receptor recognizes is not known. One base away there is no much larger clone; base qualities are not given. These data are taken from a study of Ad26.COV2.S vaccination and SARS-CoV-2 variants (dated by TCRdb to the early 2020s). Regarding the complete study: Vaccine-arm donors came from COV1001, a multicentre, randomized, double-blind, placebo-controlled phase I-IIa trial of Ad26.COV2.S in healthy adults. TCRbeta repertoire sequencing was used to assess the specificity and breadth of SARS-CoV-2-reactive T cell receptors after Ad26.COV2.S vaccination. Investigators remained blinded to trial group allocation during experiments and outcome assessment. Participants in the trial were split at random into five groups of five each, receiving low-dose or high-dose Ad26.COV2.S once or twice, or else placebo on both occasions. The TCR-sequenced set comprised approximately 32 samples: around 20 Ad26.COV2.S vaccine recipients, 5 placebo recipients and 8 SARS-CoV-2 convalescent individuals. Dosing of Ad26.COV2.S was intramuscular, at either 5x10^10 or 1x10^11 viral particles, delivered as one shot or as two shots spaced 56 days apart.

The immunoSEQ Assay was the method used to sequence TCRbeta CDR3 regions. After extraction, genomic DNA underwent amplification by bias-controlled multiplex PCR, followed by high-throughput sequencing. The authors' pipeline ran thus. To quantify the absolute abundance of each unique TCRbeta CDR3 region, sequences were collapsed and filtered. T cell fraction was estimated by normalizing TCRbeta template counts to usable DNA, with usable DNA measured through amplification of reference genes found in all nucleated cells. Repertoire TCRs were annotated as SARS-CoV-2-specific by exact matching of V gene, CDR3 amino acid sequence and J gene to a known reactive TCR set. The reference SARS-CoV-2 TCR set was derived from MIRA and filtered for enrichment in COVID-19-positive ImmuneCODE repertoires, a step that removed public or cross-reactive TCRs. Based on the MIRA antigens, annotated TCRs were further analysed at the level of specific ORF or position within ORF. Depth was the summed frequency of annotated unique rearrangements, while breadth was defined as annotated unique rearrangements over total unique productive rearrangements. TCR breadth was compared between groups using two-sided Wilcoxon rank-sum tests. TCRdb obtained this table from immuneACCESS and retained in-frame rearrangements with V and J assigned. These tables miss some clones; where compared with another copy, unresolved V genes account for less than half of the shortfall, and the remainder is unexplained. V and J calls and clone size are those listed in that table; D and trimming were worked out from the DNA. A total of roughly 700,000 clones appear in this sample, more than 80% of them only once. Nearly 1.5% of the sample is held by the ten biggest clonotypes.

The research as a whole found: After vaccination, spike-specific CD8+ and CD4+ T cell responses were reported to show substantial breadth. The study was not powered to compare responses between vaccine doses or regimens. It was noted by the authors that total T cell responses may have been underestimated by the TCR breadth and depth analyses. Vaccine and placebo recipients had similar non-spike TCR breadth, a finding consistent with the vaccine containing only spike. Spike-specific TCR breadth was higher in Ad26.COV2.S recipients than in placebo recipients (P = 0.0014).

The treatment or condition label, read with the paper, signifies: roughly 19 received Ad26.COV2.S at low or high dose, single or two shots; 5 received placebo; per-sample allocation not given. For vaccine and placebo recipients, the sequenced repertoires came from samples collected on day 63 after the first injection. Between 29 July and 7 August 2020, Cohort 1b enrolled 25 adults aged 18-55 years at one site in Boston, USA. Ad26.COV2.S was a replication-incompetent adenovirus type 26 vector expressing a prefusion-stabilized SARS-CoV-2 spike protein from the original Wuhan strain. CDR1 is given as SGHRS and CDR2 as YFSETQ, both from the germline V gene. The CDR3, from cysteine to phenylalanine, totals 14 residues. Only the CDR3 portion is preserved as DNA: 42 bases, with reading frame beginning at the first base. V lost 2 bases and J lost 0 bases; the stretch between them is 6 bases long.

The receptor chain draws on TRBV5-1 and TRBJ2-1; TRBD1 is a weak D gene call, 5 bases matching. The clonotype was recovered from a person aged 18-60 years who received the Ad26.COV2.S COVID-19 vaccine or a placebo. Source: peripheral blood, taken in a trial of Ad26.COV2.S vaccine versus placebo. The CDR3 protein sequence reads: CASSFRDSYNEQFF. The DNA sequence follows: TGCGCCAGCAGCTTCAGGGACTCCTACAATGAGCAGTTCTTC.